These 29 T cell receptor beta chains were all obtained from the same sample, sequenced in a study of cytomegalovirus exposure and HLA in healthy donors. Amplification used 60 Vbeta primers and 13 Jbeta primers. Sequencing used immunoSEQ multiplex PCR; TCRdb keeps in-frame clones, though not all of them. The sample carries 170,000 or so clones, around 74% recorded once. Sequencing was done on a sample of PBMCs. These receptors came from a male donor in good health and CMV-seronegative.

There are a few counts of this clone. The chain is built from TRBV6-5 and TRBJ2-6; TRBD2 agrees at 7 bases. CDR3 length equals 15 residues. V was clipped by 6 bases and J by 2 bases; unmatched bases: 4. CDR1 MNHEY and CDR2 SVGAGI come from the germline V gene. The chain's CDR3 is CASRGGRAGANVLTF. CDR3 nucleotides: TGTGCCAGCAGGGGGGGGAGGGCTGGGGCCAACGTCCTGACTTTC.

This chain connects TRBV19 to TRBJ2-3, with no clear D. V lost 3 bases to trimming and J lost 3 bases, with 7 bases between them. Germline V CDR1 and CDR2: LNHDA, SQIVND (reference sequence). The CDR3 has 13 amino acids. The CDR3 loop is CASSIPRTDTQYF. CDR3 bases: TGTGCCAGTAGTATTCCCAGAACAGATACGCAGTATTTT.

The rearrangement links TRBV5-3 to TRBJ1-1; the D is unclear. TRBV5-3 is classed as an ORF, of uncertain function. The CDR3 extends over 14 amino acids. V gave up 3 bases and J gave up 2 bases, with 11 bases separating them. For the CDR3, the DNA is TGTGCCAGAAGCTCATCGAGTCTTAACACTGAAGCTTTCTTT. Residues: CARSSSSLNTEAFF.

The rearrangement links TRBV7-2 to TRBJ2-1; 12 positions agree with TRBD2. Germline-derived CDR1 and CDR2 are SGHTA and FQGNSA. J was trimmed by 4 bases and V by 6 bases; bases with no gene match: 4. CDR3 length equals 15 residues. The CDR3 loop is CASSLLAGGYNEQFF. For the CDR3, the DNA is TGTGCCAGCAGTCTACTAGCGGGGGGATACAATGAGCAGTTCTTC.

The V gene is TRBV4-1, the J gene TRBJ1-1, with no clear D. Trimming shortened V by 0 bases and J by 1 base, and 6 bases separated the two germline ends. CDR3 length equals 14 residues. Looked up from germline, CDR1 is MGHRA and CDR2 is YSYEKL. The CDR3 nucleotides are TGCGCCAGCAGCCAAGAACTTAGGAACACTGAAGCTTTCTTT. Protein: CASSQELRNTEAFF.

The rearrangement joins TRBV28 to TRBJ1-5; 8 bases are a match to TRBD1. V shed 4 bases and J 4 bases; nucleotides not matched to a gene: 9. Germline V gene lookup returns CDR1 MDHEN and CDR2 SYDVKM. CDR3 length: 16 amino acids. The CDR3 DNA reads TGTGCCAGCAGTTCCCCTGCGGACAGGGATAATCAGCCCCAGCATTTT. It specifies CASSSPADRDNQPQHF.

This clone has a single count. V usage is TRBV30 and J usage is TRBJ1-5; TRBD1 matches 8 bases. The junction had 3 bases not matched to a gene; V was cut back by 5 bases and J by 0 bases. Germline values: CDR1 GTSNPN, CDR2 SVGIG (reference sequence). CDR3 length equals 14 residues. In DNA form, the CDR3 reads TGTGCCTGGGCGGGACAGGCTAGCAATCAGCCCCAGCATTTT. Translated: CAWAGQASNQPQHF. Full variable domain (remainder filled in from reference TRBV30 and TRBJ1-5): SQTIHQWPATLVQPVGSPLSLECTVEGTSNPNLYWYRQAAGRGLQLLFYSVGIGQISSEVPQNLSASRPQDRQFILSSKKLLLSDSGFYLCAWAGQASNQPQHFGDGTRLSIL.

This sequence joins TRBV7-7 and TRBJ2-5; TRBD1 aligns across 12 bases. V lost 5 bases and J lost 2; bases outside the gene matches: 9. The CDR3 sequence is 17 residues long. Germline CDR1 and CDR2: SSHAT and FNYEAQ (reference sequence). Here the CDR3 DNA reads TGTGCCAGCAGCCCGGCGAGGGACAGGGGGCCGCAAGAGACCCAGTACTTC. It is translated as CASSPARDRGPQETQYF.

The rearrangement uses TRBV5-5 and TRBJ1-5; D remains ambiguous. Per germline, CDR1 SGHKS and CDR2 YYEKEE (reference sequence). The CDR3 consists of 14 residues. V was shortened by 0 bases and J by 7 bases, with 11 bases between the two germline ends. Here the CDR3 DNA reads TGTGCCAGCAGCTTGGGGGAGTCGGCGCAGCCCCAGCATTTT. As protein: CASSLGESAQPQHF.

The CDR3 here is CASSLDPWPYNTEAFF. The DNA for the CDR3 is TGTGCCAGCAGCTTAGATCCGTGGCCGTACAACACTGAAGCTTTCTTT. The rearrangement joins TRBV11-2 to TRBJ1-1, with D uncertain. The CDR3 loop spans 16 amino acids. Per germline, CDR1 SGHAT and CDR2 FQNNGV. V lost 0 bases, J lost 2 bases, and 13 bases lay in between.

This clone is large in the sample. The chain couples TRBV6-4 to TRBJ2-1; 8 bases are a match to TRBD2. The CDR3 contains 15 residues. Germline trimming cut 3 bases from V and 3 bases from J; bases unmatched to any gene: 4. Germline V gives CDR1 MRHNA, CDR2 SNTAGT. The CDR3 reads CASSESAGDYNEQFF. DNA of the CDR3: TGTGCCAGCAGTGAGTCAGCGGGAGACTACAATGAGCAGTTCTTC.

This clone was seen only once. The chain links TRBV11-2 to TRBJ2-1; D might be TRBD2 (5 bases). The CDR3 has 15 amino acids. In germline, CDR1 is SGHAT, CDR2 FQNNGV. Trimming shortened V by 2 bases and J by 0 bases, and 8 bases separated the two germline ends. CDR3 sequence reads: CASSLFGSSYNEQFF. The CDR3 DNA reads TGTGCCAGCAGCTTATTTGGGAGCTCCTACAATGAGCAGTTCTTC. Based on the CDR3 plus reference TRBV11-2 and TRBJ2-1, the full variable domain is EAGVAQSPRYKIIEKRQSVAFWCNPISGHATLYWYQQILGQGPKLLIQFQNNGVVDDSQLPKDRFSAERLKGVDSTLKIQPAKLEDSAVYLCASSLFGSSYNEQFFGPGTRLTVL.

The chain combines TRBV6-1 with TRBJ2-7, with D uncertain. CDR1 and CDR2 (germline): MNHNS, SASEGT. The CDR3 sequence is 13 residues long. With 4 bases removed from V and 2 bases from J, the gap between germline ends came to 9 bases. The CDR3 nucleotides read TGTGCCAGCAGTGGGGCTACAGCCTACGAGCAGTACTTC. It translates to CASSGATAYEQYF.

In DNA form, the CDR3 reads TGTGCCAGCAGCCTTTACACAGGGATGAACACTGAAGCTTTCTTT. It translates to CASSLYTGMNTEAFF. The chain recombines TRBV7-2 with TRBJ1-1, with D possibly TRBD1 on 6 matching bases. The CDR3 sequence is 15 residues long. The V end was cut by 5 bases, the J end by 0 bases, with 13 bases between. Germline assignment: CDR1 SGHTA and CDR2 FQGNSA.

The chain has TRBV5-6 and TRBJ2-5, with TRBD1 as a possible D gene (5 bases). The germline V gene has CDR1 SGHDT and CDR2 YYEEEE. V shed 0 bases and J shed 2 bases, with 14 bases lying between them. CDR3 size: 16 residues. The CDR3 sequence is CASSLVGLGPQETQYF. The CDR3 region has the DNA TGTGCCAGCAGCTTGGTGGGCCTGGGGCCACAAGAGACCCAGTACTTC.

The chain recombines TRBV13 with TRBJ2-5; TRBD2 matches 10 bases. CDR1 and CDR2 (germline): PRHDT, FYEKMQ (reference sequence). V shed 2 bases and J 5 bases; nucleotides not matched to a gene: 11. This CDR3 comprises 17 residues. The CDR3 protein is CASSLWASGRSVETQYF. CDR3 nucleotides: TGTGCCAGCAGCTTATGGGCTAGCGGGAGATCCGTGGAGACCCAGTACTTC.

This sequence joins TRBV9 and TRBJ2-1, with TRBD2 identical over 10 bases. This CDR3 region has 15 residues. Germline V gene sequence: CDR1 SGDLS, CDR2 YYNGEE. The ends lost 0 bases at V and 3 bases at J; junction bases unmatched: 0. The CDR3 region has the DNA TGTGCCAGCAGCGTAGGGACTAGCGGCTACAATGAGCAGTTCTTC. Translation gives CASSVGTSGYNEQFF. Full variable domain (remainder filled in from reference TRBV9 and TRBJ2-1): DSGVTQTPKHLITATGQRVTLRCSPRSGDLSVYWYQQSLDQGLQFLIQYYNGEERAKGNILERFSAQQFPDLHSELNLSSLELGDSALYFCASSVGTSGYNEQFFGPGTRLTVL.

The chain combines TRBV19 with TRBJ1-5, with no clear D. The V gene's germline CDR1 is LNHDA and CDR2 SQIVND (reference sequence). This CDR3 has 14 amino acids. Between the trimmed V and J ends, which lost 9 bases and 4 bases, there was a span of 16 bases. DNA of the CDR3: TGTGCCAGCAACGATGAAGGGAGGAATCAGCCCCAGCATTTT. Translating gives CASNDEGRNQPQHF.

This rearrangement joins TRBV28 to TRBJ2-6; possibly TRBD1 for D (5 bases). In germline, CDR1 is MDHEN, CDR2 SYDVKM. This CDR3 is built from 15 residues. V was cut by 6 bases and J by 0 bases, with 9 bases left in between. CDR3 sequence reads: CASSQGISGANVLTF. The CDR3 DNA sequence: TGTGCCAGCAGCCAGGGAATCTCTGGGGCCAACGTCCTGACTTTC.

This chain links TRBV9 with TRBJ1-3, with D unclear. The germline CDR1 and CDR2 sequences are SGDLS and YYNGEE. Trimming pared 3 bases from V and 2 bases from J, leaving 12 bases between. The CDR3 is 15 amino acids. The DNA of the CDR3 is TGTGCCAGCAGCGCCCGGGGTAGCGCTGGAAACACCATATATTTT. Amino acid sequence: CASSARGSAGNTIYF.

The chain recombines TRBV6-5 with TRBJ1-6; TRBD1 matches at 7 bases. Trimming removed 4 bases from V and 8 bases from J; junction bases left unmatched: 11. The CDR3 is 16 residues long. Germline CDR1 MNHEY, CDR2 SVGAGI. In DNA form, the CDR3 reads TGTGCCAGCAGTTTAAATTCCGGGACAGCCTATTCACCCCTCCACTTT. Translated: CASSLNSGTAYSPLHF.

This chain joins TRBV30 and TRBJ2-5, with 7 bases fitting TRBD2. The CDR3 covers 14 residues. J lost 5 bases, V lost 4 bases, and 10 bases had no gene match. Germline V gene sequence: CDR1 GTSNPN, CDR2 SVGIG (reference sequence). CDR3 in amino acids: CAWTMGGGGETQYF. DNA of the CDR3: TGTGCCTGGACCATGGGGGGGGGAGGGGAGACCCAGTACTTC. The full variable domain, completed using reference TRBV30 and TRBJ2-5, is SQTIHQWPATLVQPVGSPLSLECTVEGTSNPNLYWYRQAAGRGLQLLFYSVGIGQISSEVPQNLSASRPQDRQFILSSKKLLLSDSGFYLCAWTMGGGGETQYFGPGTRLLVL.

The chain employs TRBV6-6 and TRBJ2-7; TRBD1 aligns across 9 bases. This CDR3 spans 15 amino acids. CDR1 and CDR2 from the germline V gene are MNHNY and SVGAGI (reference sequence). V shed 3 bases and J 4 bases; nucleotides not matched to a gene: 7. The CDR3 region is CASSYAPDRGYEQYF. Written as DNA, the CDR3 is TGTGCCAGCAGTTATGCCCCGGACAGGGGTTACGAGCAGTACTTC.

This chain connects TRBV30 to TRBJ1-3; D uncertain. The CDR3 has 14 residues. From germline, CDR1 is GTSNPN and CDR2 SVGIG (reference sequence). V shed 0 bases and J shed 4 bases, with 10 bases lying between them. CDR3 sequence: CAWSVKGGGNTIYF. The CDR3 nucleotides read TGTGCCTGGAGTGTTAAGGGAGGAGGAAACACCATATATTTT. Complete variable domain (other parts from reference TRBV30 and TRBJ1-3): SQTIHQWPATLVQPVGSPLSLECTVEGTSNPNLYWYRQAAGRGLQLLFYSVGIGQISSEVPQNLSASRPQDRQFILSSKKLLLSDSGFYLCAWSVKGGGNTIYFGEGSWLTVV.

The chain is built from TRBV27 and TRBJ2-1, with 10 bases aligning to TRBD2. The V gene's germline CDR1 is MNHEY and CDR2 SMNVEV (reference sequence). The length of the CDR3 is 14 residues. V dropped 6 bases and J dropped 10; count of bases not matched to a gene: 9. CDR3 DNA: TGTGCCAGCAGGCCCGGGACTAGCGTAGGGGAGCAGTTCTTC. It specifies CASRPGTSVGEQFF.

V gene TRBV9 combines with J gene TRBJ2-5, with unresolved D. Trimming pared 4 bases from V and 1 base from J, leaving 8 bases between. This CDR3 is built from 13 residues. The germline gives CDR1 SGDLS, CDR2 YYNGEE. CDR3 DNA: TGTGCCAGCAGCAACGAAGCCCAAGAGACCCAGTACTTC. Its translation is CASSNEAQETQYF.

This rearrangement joins TRBV19 to TRBJ1-5, with D unclear. CDR1 LNHDA and CDR2 SQIVND come from the germline V gene (reference sequence). V shed 4 bases and J shed 4 bases, with 11 bases lying between them. This CDR3 contains 14 residues. The DNA for the CDR3 is TGTGCCAGTAGTACTAATTACGGGAATCAGCCCCAGCATTTT. The encoded protein is CASSTNYGNQPQHF.

The genes are TRBV28 and TRBJ2-7; the D gene is possibly TRBD2 (6 bases). Germline CDR1 is MDHEN and CDR2 is SYDVKM. The CDR3 consists of 15 residues. V lost 0 bases, J lost 0 bases, and 9 bases lay in between. Written as DNA, the CDR3 is TGTGCCAGCAGTTTATGGGCGGGATACTCCTACGAGCAGTACTTC. Its translation: CASSLWAGYSYEQYF.

The CDR3 is CASQADMNTEAFF. The CDR3 DNA follows: TGTGCCAGCCAGGCGGACATGAACACTGAAGCTTTCTTT. The V call is TRBV2, the J call TRBJ1-1; the D gene is possibly TRBD1 (5 bases). The CDR3 extends over 13 amino acids. The V and J ends lost 8 bases and 0 bases respectively, with 10 bases between them. Germline-derived CDR1 and CDR2 are SNHLY and FYNNEI.